The entry below gives a single T cell receptor (beta chain) sequence along with its context. Its specificity is unknown. These data are taken from a study of lymphopenia after photon versus proton radiotherapy. Study conclusions and caveats: Post-nadir TCR diversity decline inversely tracked overall survival among those who died. Under photons, naive T cells and diversity fell while effector/memory populations rose. Survival link was tested only in deceased patients; proton benefit remains a possibility.

Here immunoSEQ multiplex PCR was the method, and the copy in TCRdb shows in-frame clones only, minus some. The sample lists about 20,000 clones; approximately 85% were seen once. The sequenced sample was peripheral blood, obtained from a patient treated with photon-based radiotherapy. This sequence was found in a woman in her forties or fifties with pancreatic cancer.

The CDR3 here is CASSYISVDTQYF. CDR3 in DNA: TGTGCCAGCAGTTACATATCCGTAGATACGCAGTATTTT. This chain links TRBV27 with TRBJ2-3; D remains unclear. Trimming took off 4 bases at V and 5 bases at J, with 10 bases between the two ends. The CDR3 has 13 residues. Germline V gene lookup returns CDR1 MNHEY and CDR2 SMNVEV (reference sequence).